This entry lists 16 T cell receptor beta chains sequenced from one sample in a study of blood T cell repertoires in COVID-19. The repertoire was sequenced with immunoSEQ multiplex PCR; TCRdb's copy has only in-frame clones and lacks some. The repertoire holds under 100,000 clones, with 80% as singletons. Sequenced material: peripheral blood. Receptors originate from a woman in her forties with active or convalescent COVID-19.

Here the CDR3 reads CASGRDRPYEQYF. As DNA, the CDR3 is TGTGCCAGCGGCAGGGACAGACCTTACGAGCAGTACTTC. The chain has TRBV28 and TRBJ2-7; 7 bases align to TRBD1. V lost 8 bases to trimming and J lost 4 bases; unmatched junction nucleotides: 8. The CDR3 is made up of 13 amino acids. Per germline, CDR1 MDHEN and CDR2 SYDVKM. Drawing the rest from reference TRBV28 and TRBJ2-7, the complete variable domain is DVKVTQSSRYLVKRTGEKVFLECVQDMDHENMFWYRQDPGLGLRLIYFSYDVKMKEKGDIPEGYSVSREKKERFSLILESASTNQTSMYLCASGRDRPYEQYFGPGTRLTVT.

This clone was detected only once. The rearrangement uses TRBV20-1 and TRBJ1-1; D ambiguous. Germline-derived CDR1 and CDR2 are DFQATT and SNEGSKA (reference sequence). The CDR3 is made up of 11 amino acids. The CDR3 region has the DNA TGCAAGATCCGGTTGAACACTGAAGCTTTCTTT. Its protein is CKIRLNTEAFF.

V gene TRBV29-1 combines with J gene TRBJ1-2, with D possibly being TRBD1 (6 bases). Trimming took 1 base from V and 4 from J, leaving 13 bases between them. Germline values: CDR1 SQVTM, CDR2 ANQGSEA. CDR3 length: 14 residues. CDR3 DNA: TGCAGCGTTGAAGGGGGGCGCATGGGCTATGGCTACACCTTC. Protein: CSVEGGRMGYGYTF.

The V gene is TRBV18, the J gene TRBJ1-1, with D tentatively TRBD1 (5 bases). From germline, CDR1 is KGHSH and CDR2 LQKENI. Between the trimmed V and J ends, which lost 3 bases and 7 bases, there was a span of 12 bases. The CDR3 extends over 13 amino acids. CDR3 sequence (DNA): TGTGCCAGCTCACCTGACAGCCCAAATGAAGCTTTCTTT. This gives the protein CASSPDSPNEAFF. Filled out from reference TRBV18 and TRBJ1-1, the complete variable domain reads NAGVMQNPRHLVRRRGQEARLRCSPMKGHSHVYWYRQLPEEGLKFMVYLQKENIIDESGMPKERFSAEFPKEGPSILRIQQVVRGDSAAYFCASSPDSPNEAFFGQGTRLTVV.

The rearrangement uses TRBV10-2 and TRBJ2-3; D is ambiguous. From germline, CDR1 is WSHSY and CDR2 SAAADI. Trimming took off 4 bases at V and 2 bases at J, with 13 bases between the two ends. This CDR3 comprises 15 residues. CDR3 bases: TGCGCCAGCAGTGTCCGGCAGGCGATCACAGATACGCAGTATTTT. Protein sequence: CASSVRQAITDTQYF.

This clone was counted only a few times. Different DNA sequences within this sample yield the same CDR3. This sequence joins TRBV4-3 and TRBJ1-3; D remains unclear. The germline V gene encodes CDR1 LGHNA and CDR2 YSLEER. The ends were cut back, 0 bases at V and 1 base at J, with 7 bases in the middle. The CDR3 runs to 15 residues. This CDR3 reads CASSQDTGSGNTIYF. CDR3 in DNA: TGCGCCAGCAGCCAAGATACCGGGTCTGGAAACACCATATATTTT.

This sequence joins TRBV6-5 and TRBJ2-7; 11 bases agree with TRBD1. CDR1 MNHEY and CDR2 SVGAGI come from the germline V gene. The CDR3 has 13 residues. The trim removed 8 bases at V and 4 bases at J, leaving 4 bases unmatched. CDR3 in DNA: TGTGCCAGCTCGGGGGACAGGGGGTACGAGCAGTACTTC. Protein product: CASSGDRGYEQYF.

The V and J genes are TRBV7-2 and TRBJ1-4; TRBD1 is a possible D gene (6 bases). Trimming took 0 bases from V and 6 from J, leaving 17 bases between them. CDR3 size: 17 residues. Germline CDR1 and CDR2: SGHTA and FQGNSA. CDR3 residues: CASSLASPGGGYEKLFF. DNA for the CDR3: TGTGCCAGCAGCTTAGCTTCTCCGGGGGGGGGCTATGAAAAACTGTTTTTT.

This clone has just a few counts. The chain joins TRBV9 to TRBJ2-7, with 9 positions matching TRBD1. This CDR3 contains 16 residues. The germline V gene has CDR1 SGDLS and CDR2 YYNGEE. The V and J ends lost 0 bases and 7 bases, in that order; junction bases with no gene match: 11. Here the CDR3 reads CASSVGGDRAPWEQYF. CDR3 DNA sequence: TGTGCCAGCAGCGTAGGAGGGGACAGGGCCCCCTGGGAGCAGTACTTC.

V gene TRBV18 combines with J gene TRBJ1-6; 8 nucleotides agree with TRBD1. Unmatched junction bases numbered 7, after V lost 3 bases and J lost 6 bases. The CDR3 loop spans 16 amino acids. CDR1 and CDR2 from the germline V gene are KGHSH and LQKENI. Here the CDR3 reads CASSPTMDRANSPLHF. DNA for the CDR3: TGTGCCAGCTCACCTACCATGGACAGGGCTAATTCACCCCTCCACTTT. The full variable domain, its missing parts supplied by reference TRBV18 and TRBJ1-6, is NAGVMQNPRHLVRRRGQEARLRCSPMKGHSHVYWYRQLPEEGLKFMVYLQKENIIDESGMPKERFSAEFPKEGPSILRIQQVVRGDSAAYFCASSPTMDRANSPLHFGNGTRLTVT.

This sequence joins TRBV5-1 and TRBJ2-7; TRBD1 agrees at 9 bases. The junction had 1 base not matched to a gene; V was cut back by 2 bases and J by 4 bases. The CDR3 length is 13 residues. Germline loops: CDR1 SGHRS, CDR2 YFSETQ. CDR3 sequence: CASSLGTGYEQYF. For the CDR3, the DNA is TGCGCCAGCAGCTTAGGGACAGGGTACGAGCAGTACTTC.

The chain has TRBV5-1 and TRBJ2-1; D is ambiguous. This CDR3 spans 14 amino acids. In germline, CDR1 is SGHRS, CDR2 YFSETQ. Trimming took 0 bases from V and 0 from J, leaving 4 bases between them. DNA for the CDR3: TGCGCCAGCAGCTTGGCTCTCTCCTACAATGAGCAGTTCTTC. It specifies CASSLALSYNEQFF.

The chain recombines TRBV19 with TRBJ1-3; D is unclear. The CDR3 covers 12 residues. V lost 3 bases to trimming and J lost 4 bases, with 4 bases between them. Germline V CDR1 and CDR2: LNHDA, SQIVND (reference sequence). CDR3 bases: TGTGCCAGTAGTATTATCGGAAACACCATATATTTT. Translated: CASSIIGNTIYF. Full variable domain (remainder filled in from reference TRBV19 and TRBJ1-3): DGGITQSPKYLFRKEGQNVTLSCEQNLNHDAMYWYRQDPGQGLRLIYYSQIVNDFQKGDIAEGYSVSREKKESFPLTVTSAQKNPTAFYLCASSIIGNTIYFGEGSWLTVV.

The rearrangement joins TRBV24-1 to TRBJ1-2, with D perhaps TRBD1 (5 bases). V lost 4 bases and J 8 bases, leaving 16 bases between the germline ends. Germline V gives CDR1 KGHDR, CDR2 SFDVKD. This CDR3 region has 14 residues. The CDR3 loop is CATSESPGVGGYTF. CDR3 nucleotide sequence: TGTGCCACCAGTGAAAGTCCGGGGGTCGGGGGCTACACCTTC.

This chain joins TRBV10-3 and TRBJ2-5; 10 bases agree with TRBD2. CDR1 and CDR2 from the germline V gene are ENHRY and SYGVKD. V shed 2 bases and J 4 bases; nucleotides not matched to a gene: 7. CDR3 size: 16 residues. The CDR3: CAISEVLAGFSETQYF. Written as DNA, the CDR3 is TGTGCCATCAGTGAGGTACTAGCGGGGTTTTCAGAGACCCAGTACTTC.

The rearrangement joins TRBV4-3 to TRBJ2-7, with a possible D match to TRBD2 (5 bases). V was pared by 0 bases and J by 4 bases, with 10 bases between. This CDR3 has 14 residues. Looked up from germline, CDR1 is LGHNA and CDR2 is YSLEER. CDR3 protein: CASSQDPGVYEQYF. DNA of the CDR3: TGCGCCAGCAGCCAAGACCCCGGGGTGTACGAGCAGTACTTC.